This passage covers 21 T cell receptor beta chains from one sample sequenced in a study of shared clonotypes between healthy human individuals. Only in-frame clones appear in the TCRdb table, and some are missing; sequencing was by immunoSEQ multiplex PCR. The profile shows around 1 million clones, 76% of them singletons. The specimen sequenced was memory CD4+ T cells sorted from blood. Subset defined: CD45RA-negative fraction. The receptors were sampled from a man aged 18 to 29 in good health.

V gene TRBV2 combines with J gene TRBJ2-1; the D gene is possibly TRBD2 (5 bases). The CDR3 consists of 17 residues. Germline lookup yields CDR1 SNHLY and CDR2 FYNNEI. Trimming removed 7 bases from V and 0 bases from J, with 19 bases in between. CDR3 nucleotides: TGTGCCAGCAATGGCTTAGAGGGCCTAGGCTCCTACAATGAGCAGTTCTTC. As protein: CASNGLEGLGSYNEQFF.

The chain links TRBV4-1 to TRBJ1-3; D remains ambiguous. CDR3 size: 15 residues. V lost 2 bases and J 1 base, leaving 9 bases between the germline ends. Germline CDR1 MGHRA, CDR2 YSYEKL. The CDR3 nucleotides are TGCGCCAGCAGCCAACGCGTGCTTTCTGGAAACACCATATATTTT. Amino acid sequence: CASSQRVLSGNTIYF.

Details on this clone: The junction shows a germline mismatch at one end, possibly a read error. The chain is built from TRBV4-1 and TRBJ2-7; the D gene is possibly TRBD2 (5 bases). The CDR3 consists of 13 residues. Germline V gene lookup returns CDR1 MGHRA and CDR2 YSYEKL. The CDR3 DNA is TGCGCCAGCAGCCATCTTCCGGGATCGACCCCGTCCTTC. This codes for CASSHLPGSTPSF.

This chain connects TRBV28 to TRBJ1-6, with D possibly being TRBD1 (5 bases). Germline CDR1 is MDHEN and CDR2 is SYDVKM. The CDR3 totals 15 residues. Trimming took off 8 bases at V and 2 bases at J, with 13 bases between the two ends. The CDR3 nucleotides are TGTGCCAGCCACGGGGGAGGAACCTATAATTCACCCCTCCACTTT. It translates to CASHGGGTYNSPLHF. Complete variable domain (other parts from reference TRBV28 and TRBJ1-6): DVKVTQSSRYLVKRTGEKVFLECVQDMDHENMFWYRQDPGLGLRLIYFSYDVKMKEKGDIPEGYSVSREKKERFSLILESASTNQTSMYLCASHGGGTYNSPLHFGNGTRLTVT.

V gene TRBV15 combines with J gene TRBJ2-1, with 8 bases identical to TRBD1. This CDR3 comprises 18 residues. In germline, CDR1 is LNHNV, CDR2 YYDKDF (reference sequence). Losses at the gene ends were 0 bases for V and 4 bases for J; bases not matched to a gene: 11. CDR3 nucleotides: TGTGCCACCAGCAGAGAATTTCTCGGGACAGGCGGGTACAATGAGCAGTTCTTC. Encoded protein: CATSREFLGTGGYNEQFF.

Notes on this clone: The same CDR3 arises from other DNA sequences in this sample as well. The chain couples TRBV5-1 to TRBJ2-7; 10 nucleotides align to TRBD1. The germline V gene has CDR1 SGHRS and CDR2 YFSETQ. The CDR3 sequence is 14 residues long. J gave up 2 bases and V 3 bases, and 2 bases lay outside the gene matches. The DNA of the CDR3 is TGCGCCAGCAGCTCCGGACAGGGGGCCTACGAGCAGTACTTC. This sequence encodes CASSSGQGAYEQYF.

This sequence joins TRBV15 and TRBJ2-5, with D perhaps matching TRBD2 (6 bases). Trimming pared 3 bases from V and 4 bases from J, leaving 15 bases between. The V gene's germline CDR1 is LNHNV and CDR2 YYDKDF (reference sequence). CDR3 size: 15 residues. The CDR3 is CATSRSLGGIETQYF. The CDR3 DNA reads TGTGCCACCAGCAGGTCATTGGGCGGGATAGAGACCCAGTACTTC.

The gene calls are TRBV7-2 and TRBJ2-1, with 8 bases identical to TRBD1. V shed 5 bases and J 4 bases; nucleotides not matched to a gene: 7. This CDR3 is 15 amino acids long. Germline lookup yields CDR1 SGHTA and CDR2 FQGNSA. The CDR3 region has the DNA TGTGCCAGCAGCGCATCCGGGACAGGTTACAATGAGCAGTTCTTC. It codes for CASSASGTGYNEQFF.

This rearrangement joins TRBV5-4 to TRBJ1-2; 7 nucleotides agree with TRBD1. This CDR3 region has 17 residues. The germline V gene has CDR1 SGHNT and CDR2 YYREEE (reference sequence). V shed 1 base, J shed 0 bases, and the junction held 9 bases outside the gene matches. CDR3 in amino acids: CASSLRGDTGANYGYTF. In nucleotides, the CDR3 is TGTGCCAGCAGCTTGAGGGGGGACACAGGGGCTAACTATGGCTACACCTTC.

V gene TRBV7-2 combines with J gene TRBJ1-6; D unresolved. The CDR3 is made up of 14 amino acids. The germline gives CDR1 SGHTA, CDR2 FQGNSA. Trimming pared 4 bases from V and 1 base from J, leaving 5 bases between. The CDR3 region is CASSWESYNSPLHF. CDR3 in DNA: TGTGCCAGCAGCTGGGAGTCCTATAATTCACCCCTCCACTTT.

This rearrangement joins TRBV6-1 to TRBJ2-7; the D is unclear. CDR3 length: 14 amino acids. Germline CDR1 reads MNHNS; CDR2 reads SASEGT. Trimming shortened V by 3 bases and J by 2 bases, and 11 bases separated the two germline ends. Written as DNA, the CDR3 is TGTGCCAGCAGTGAGTACCCCCCTCCCTACGAGCAGTACTTC. Its translation: CASSEYPPPYEQYF.

In regard to this clone: Other DNA sequences in the sample encode the same CDR3. The rearrangement links TRBV7-2 to TRBJ2-5; D is perhaps TRBD2 (5 bases). CDR3 size: 13 residues. Looked up from germline, CDR1 is SGHTA and CDR2 is FQGNSA. V lost 1 base, J lost 5 bases, and 8 bases lay in between. The CDR3, as DNA: TGTGCCAGCAGCTTAGAGCGAGGGGAGACCCAGTACTTC. Its translation: CASSLERGETQYF.

The table lists this clone with a count of one. At the DNA level, this CDR3 is encoded by other sequences in the same sample as well. The chain has TRBV18 and TRBJ2-7; possible D gene TRBD2, 5 bases. The length of the CDR3 is 13 residues. Germline CDR1 is KGHSH and CDR2 is LQKENI. Trimming cost V 2 bases and J 4 bases, with 9 bases left between them. CDR3 amino acids: CASSPGGSYEQYF. In DNA form, the CDR3 reads TGTGCCAGCTCACCAGGAGGCTCATACGAGCAGTACTTC.

This clone was detected only a few times. The chain carries TRBV9 and TRBJ2-5; the match to TRBD2 covers 7 bases. There are 15 residues in the CDR3. V dropped 1 base and J dropped 5; count of bases not matched to a gene: 8. CDR1 and CDR2 from the germline V gene are SGDLS and YYNGEE. CDR3: CASSVRAGDVETQYF. The CDR3, as DNA: TGTGCCAGCAGCGTAAGGGCGGGAGATGTGGAGACCCAGTACTTC.

The chain recombines TRBV5-1 with TRBJ2-7; D perhaps matches TRBD2 (6 bases). The V and J ends lost 4 bases and 3 bases respectively, with 14 bases between them. CDR3 length: 14 residues. CDR1 and CDR2 from the germline V gene are SGHRS and YFSETQ. As DNA, the CDR3 is TGCGCCAGCAGCCTCCTCGGGGGTGGCTACGAGCAGTACTTC. This gives the protein CASSLLGGGYEQYF.

The chain employs TRBV12-2 and TRBJ1-4; TRBD1 was called by the table and not checked on the DNA. TRBV12-2 is labeled a pseudogene. The CDR3 runs 17 residues. The CDR3 sequence is CASRLPGQGISNEKLFF. CDR3 DNA sequence: TGTGCAAGTCGCTTACCGGGACAGGGGATCTCGAATGAAAAACTGTTTTTT.

The chain links TRBV4-1 to TRBJ2-4; tentatively, D is TRBD1 (5 bases). The germline V gene encodes CDR1 MGHRA and CDR2 YSYEKL. Trimming pared 1 base from V and 6 bases from J, leaving 10 bases between. The CDR3 totals 14 residues. This CDR3 reads CASSQGQTINIQYF. In nucleotides, the CDR3 is TGCGCCAGCAGCCAAGGACAGACAATAAACATTCAGTACTTC.

V usage is TRBV11-2 and J usage is TRBJ1-2, with a possible D match to TRBD1 (5 bases). The CDR3 totals 13 residues. Germline lookup yields CDR1 SGHAT and CDR2 FQNNGV. Trimming shortened V by 4 bases and J by 7 bases, and 13 bases separated the two germline ends. CDR3 region: CASSSPEGFGYTF. The CDR3, as DNA: TGTGCCAGCAGCTCGCCAGAGGGGTTTGGCTACACCTTC.

The rearrangement joins TRBV18 to TRBJ2-7; TRBD2 matches 8 bases. CDR1 is KGHSH, CDR2 LQKENI, per germline. This CDR3 contains 15 residues. V trimming: 5 bases; J trimming: 5 bases; junction bases outside the gene matches: 11. The CDR3 reads CASSSEGLASHEQYF. CDR3 coding DNA: TGTGCCAGCTCATCTGAAGGACTAGCTTCCCACGAGCAGTACTTC.

Worth noting for this clone: A much larger clone lies a single base off, so this may be a read error. At the DNA level, this CDR3 is encoded by other sequences in the same sample as well. The chain joins TRBV5-4 to TRBJ2-5; D remains ambiguous. Trimming pared 0 bases from V and 1 base from J, leaving 4 bases between. The germline CDR1 and CDR2 sequences are SGHNT and YYREEE (reference sequence). The CDR3 loop spans 13 amino acids. The CDR3 DNA reads as TGTGCCAGCAGCTTGGACAGCCAAGAGACCCAGTACTTC. This codes for CASSLDSQETQYF.

The V and J genes are TRBV6-5 and TRBJ2-3; no clear D. Trimming cost V 9 bases and J 0 bases, with 7 bases left between them. The CDR3 contains 12 residues. The germline CDR1 and CDR2 sequences are MNHEY and SVGAGI. The CDR3 DNA reads as TGTGCCAGTGCCGGAAGCACAGATACGCAGTATTTT. Translation gives CASAGSTDTQYF.